This entry describes one T cell receptor beta chain. Among the patients, none had received any treatment before thyroid surgery. This entry belongs to a study of metastatic and nonmetastatic thyroid tumors. This CDR3 comprises 15 residues. Per the germline V gene, CDR1 is SGHNT and CDR2 is YYREEE (reference sequence). V was cut by 1 base and J by 7 bases, with 14 bases left in between. TCRdb re-called clones via MiXCR from the PCR reads. The sample includes about 92,000 clones, more than 12% seen only once; the top ten take roughly 3.6%. This sequence joins TRBV5-4 and TRBJ1-4; weak D call: TRBD1 (6 bases). Sequencing used blood. The TCR was taken from a female donor with papillary thyroid cancer or a benign thyroid nodule (not recorded which). Some clones in this sample may be carry-over from other donors' samples. For the CDR3, the DNA is TGTGCCAGCAGCTTGAGTGCCAGGGGTGGTGAAAAACTGTTTTTT. Translated: CASSLSARGGEKLFF.